The 32 T cell receptor beta chains reported below all come from one sample, sequenced in a study of blood T cell repertoires in COVID-19. Here immunoSEQ multiplex PCR was the method, and the copy in TCRdb shows in-frame clones only, minus some. The data contain fewer than 200,000 clones, about 86% of them seen just once; the ten biggest clones take up 7.5% to 10%. The sequencing sample was made of peripheral blood. Source of these receptors: a man aged 45-65 years with active or convalescent COVID-19.

This chain joins TRBV7-9 and TRBJ2-1; D is perhaps TRBD2 (5 bases). The germline V and J ends were trimmed by 6 bases and 4 bases, with 13 bases remaining between them. The CDR3 spans 14 residues. Germline CDR1 is SEHNR and CDR2 is FQNEAQ (reference sequence). The CDR3 sequence is CASRRGGGYNEQFF. The CDR3 DNA reads TGTGCCAGCAGGCGCGGAGGAGGATACAATGAGCAGTTCTTC.

The chain couples TRBV11-2 to TRBJ1-2; 8 positions agree with TRBD1. The CDR3 has 15 residues. In germline, CDR1 is SGHAT, CDR2 FQNNGV. The V and J ends lost 2 bases and 3 bases, in that order; junction bases with no gene match: 5. The CDR3 DNA sequence: TGTGCCAGCAGCTTATCGACAGGGGTTGACTATGGCTACACCTTC. This translates into CASSLSTGVDYGYTF.

This clone came up a few times. The chain combines TRBV6-4 with TRBJ2-3; D is possibly TRBD2 (5 bases). The CDR3 sequence is 13 residues long. The germline CDR1 and CDR2 sequences are MRHNA and SNTAGT. Trimming took off 3 bases at V and 1 base at J, with 5 bases between the two ends. In DNA, the CDR3 is TGTGCCAGCAGTGAAGCGGGCACAGATACGCAGTATTTT. It translates to CASSEAGTDTQYF.

The chain uses TRBV9 and TRBJ1-1, with 10 bases matching TRBD1. The trim removed 0 bases at V and 3 bases at J, leaving 2 bases unmatched. The CDR3 consists of 15 residues. Germline CDR1 reads SGDLS; CDR2 reads YYNGEE. CDR3 region: CASSVGGTGDTEAFF. CDR3 in DNA: TGTGCCAGCAGCGTAGGGGGGACAGGGGACACTGAAGCTTTCTTT.

The chain has TRBV7-3 and TRBJ1-1; 8 bases match TRBD1. This CDR3 has 17 amino acids. The J segment lost 5 bases and the V segment lost 2 bases, leaving 13 bases of the junction unmatched. Germline V lookup: CDR1 SGHTA, CDR2 FQGTGA. CDR3 amino acids: CASSLPGQVPVGTEAFF. The CDR3 DNA is TGTGCCAGCAGCTTACCGGGACAGGTCCCTGTGGGGACTGAAGCTTTCTTT.

CDR3 nucleotides: TGTGCCAGCTCACCCATATCCGGGACTAGGGCCGGGGAGCTGTTTTTT. Amino acids: CASSPISGTRAGELFF. The V and J genes are TRBV18 and TRBJ2-2; 8 bases fit TRBD2. The CDR3 covers 16 residues. Germline lookup yields CDR1 KGHSH and CDR2 LQKENI. Trimming took 3 bases from V and 6 from J; bases not matched to a gene: 9.

V and J are TRBV6-5 and TRBJ1-1, with D perhaps TRBD1 (6 bases). Germline V gene sequence: CDR1 MNHEY, CDR2 SVGAGI. Trimming shortened V by 7 bases and J by 2 bases, and 11 bases separated the two germline ends. The CDR3 runs to 13 residues. This CDR3 is CASTGQLNTEAFF. As DNA, the CDR3 is TGTGCCAGCACCGGACAGCTCAACACTGAAGCTTTCTTT.

The gene calls are TRBV13 and TRBJ2-7, with a possible D match to TRBD1 (6 bases). V lost 5 bases, J lost 5 bases, and 22 bases lay in between. From germline, CDR1 is PRHDT and CDR2 FYEKMQ (reference sequence). The CDR3 length is 16 residues. The DNA of the CDR3 is TGTGCCAGCAGCCAAACCTACACAGGGCTGGCGCACGAGCAGTACTTC. Its protein product is CASSQTYTGLAHEQYF. Full variable domain (remainder filled in from reference TRBV13 and TRBJ2-7): AAGVIQSPRHLIKEKRETATLKCYPIPRHDTVYWYQQGPGQDPQFLISFYEKMQSDKGSIPDRFSAQQFSDYHSELNMSSLELGDSALYFCASSQTYTGLAHEQYFGPGTRLTVT.

The J gene is TRBJ1-2, the V gene TRBV5-1, with 9 bases matching TRBD1. Germline-derived CDR1 and CDR2 are SGHRS and YFSETQ. V lost 4 bases to trimming and J lost 7 bases; unmatched junction nucleotides: 11. CDR3 length: 15 amino acids. CDR3 coding DNA: TGCGCCAGCAGCGCTGAGGGACAGGGTGTATTTGGCTACACCTTC. It is translated as CASSAEGQGVFGYTF.

The genes are TRBV7-2 and TRBJ1-3, with D tentatively TRBD1 (6 bases). V lost 7 bases and J 0 bases, leaving 13 bases between the germline ends. Germline V gene lookup returns CDR1 SGHTA and CDR2 FQGNSA. There are 15 residues in the CDR3. The CDR3 spells CASTGDISSGNTIYF. CDR3 in DNA: TGTGCCAGCACTGGGGACATCTCCTCTGGAAACACCATATATTTT.

CDR3 sequence: CASVSGYGSPLHF. CDR3 DNA: TGTGCCAGCGTGTCGGGGTATGGTTCACCCCTCCACTTT. The J gene is TRBJ1-6, the V gene TRBV6-5; D call uncertain. The CDR3 has 13 residues. Trimming removed 8 bases from V and 9 bases from J, with 14 bases in between. Germline CDR1 reads MNHEY; CDR2 reads SVGAGI.

The chain couples TRBV6-1 to TRBJ1-5; perhaps TRBD1 as D (5 bases). The germline V gene has CDR1 MNHNS and CDR2 SASEGT. V lost 3 bases and J 5 bases, leaving 17 bases between the germline ends. CDR3 length equals 16 residues. The CDR3 nucleotides are TGTGCCAGCAGTGAGAATACAGGTTTAAGGTATCAGCCCCAGCATTTT. It encodes CASSENTGLRYQPQHF.

The chain recombines TRBV5-1 with TRBJ2-7; a possible D gene is TRBD1 (6 bases). Trimming took 9 bases from V and 1 from J, leaving 20 bases between them. The CDR3 sequence is 15 residues long. The germline V gene encodes CDR1 SGHRS and CDR2 YFSETQ. CDR3 sequence reads: CATKPLTGGSYEQYF. CDR3 DNA: TGCGCCACCAAACCGCTGACAGGTGGATCCTACGAGCAGTACTTC.

This clone was picked up one time. The chain links TRBV19 to TRBJ1-1; 9 positions agree with TRBD1. The CDR3 is 13 amino acids. Germline CDR1 and CDR2: LNHDA and SQIVND (reference sequence). V gave up 5 bases and J gave up 3 bases; unmatched junction bases: 1. CDR3 sequence: CASSRTGDTEAFF. The CDR3 region has the DNA TGTGCCAGTAGTCGGACAGGGGACACTGAAGCTTTCTTT.

The chain couples TRBV10-3 to TRBJ2-3, with 10 bases identical to TRBD2. The CDR3 covers 15 residues. J was trimmed by 0 bases and V by 9 bases; bases with no gene match: 6. Germline V gene data show CDR1 as ENHRY and CDR2 as SYGVKD. CDR3 coding DNA: TGTGCCATAAGACTGACTAGCGGGAGCACAGATACGCAGTATTTT. Translation gives CAIRLTSGSTDTQYF.

The chain is built from TRBV4-2 and TRBJ1-1; D unclear. The germline gives CDR1 LGHNA, CDR2 YNFKEQ. The CDR3 has 15 residues. The V gene lost 0 bases and the J gene lost 2 bases, with 10 bases spanning the gap. The CDR3 region is CASSQDPRDNTEAFF. The CDR3 nucleotides are TGTGCCAGCAGCCAAGATCCGAGGGATAACACTGAAGCTTTCTTT.

This chain connects TRBV5-6 to TRBJ2-7, with unresolved D. Germline CDR1 and CDR2: SGHDT and YYEEEE. Trimming took 0 bases from V and 4 from J, leaving 14 bases between them. The CDR3 totals 15 residues. CDR3 bases: TGTGCCAGCAGCTTGGCCCTCGACTCCTCATACGAGCAGTACTTC. It specifies CASSLALDSSYEQYF.

V usage is TRBV3-1 (or the pseudogene TRBV3-2) and J usage is TRBJ1-4; D not resolved. The germline gives CDR1 LGHDT, CDR2 YNNKEL (reference sequence). The CDR3 is made up of 15 amino acids. The V and J ends lost 1 base and 0 bases respectively, with 6 bases between them. CDR3 region: CASSQAGATNEKLFF. The CDR3 nucleotides are TGTGCCAGCAGCCAAGCTGGAGCAACTAATGAAAAACTGTTTTTT.

V gene TRBV5-4 combines with J gene TRBJ2-1; 16 bases are shared with TRBD2. Germline V gene data show CDR1 as SGHNT and CDR2 as YYREEE (reference sequence). This CDR3 region has 18 residues. V shed 4 bases and J 4 bases; nucleotides not matched to a gene: 8. The CDR3 reads CASSRGTSGRAIYNEQFF. CDR3 bases: TGTGCCAGCAGCCGGGGGACTAGCGGGAGGGCCATATACAATGAGCAGTTCTTC.

The V call is TRBV7-2, the J call TRBJ2-7; a weak D match, TRBD1 (5 bases). Between the trimmed V and J ends, which lost 5 bases and 2 bases, there was a span of 10 bases. CDR1 is SGHTA and CDR2 is FQGNSA in the germline V gene. The CDR3 is made up of 13 amino acids. The CDR3 region is CASSPTGPYEQYF. DNA of the CDR3: TGTGCCAGCAGCCCCACAGGACCCTACGAGCAGTACTTC.

V usage is TRBV7-9 and J usage is TRBJ1-4, with a possible D match to TRBD1 (5 bases). The CDR3 has 12 residues. Trimming removed 8 bases from V and 6 bases from J, with 10 bases in between. Per the germline V gene, CDR1 is SEHNR and CDR2 is FQNEAQ (reference sequence). The CDR3 nucleotides read TGTGCCAGCGGGGCGGGGGATGAAAAACTGTTTTTT. Protein: CASGAGDEKLFF.

A word on this clone: Other DNA sequences in the sample encode the same CDR3. The J gene is TRBJ1-5, the V gene TRBV18, with 8 positions matching TRBD1. The germline gives CDR1 KGHSH, CDR2 LQKENI. V lost 3 bases to trimming and J lost 1 base; unmatched junction nucleotides: 2. CDR3 size: 15 residues. In nucleotides, the CDR3 is TGTGCCAGCTCACCCGGACAGGGCAGCAATCAGCCCCAGCATTTT. Translation gives CASSPGQGSNQPQHF.

The rearrangement uses TRBV6-5 and TRBJ1-2; D gene uncertain. The CDR3 is made up of 14 amino acids. V lost 7 bases and J 4 bases, leaving 16 bases between the germline ends. The germline V gene has CDR1 MNHEY and CDR2 SVGAGI. The CDR3 spells CASNIVGEGYGYTF. In nucleotides, the CDR3 is TGTGCCAGCAACATAGTCGGAGAAGGCTATGGCTACACCTTC.

The V and J genes are TRBV28 and TRBJ2-7, with 9 nucleotides matching TRBD1. The CDR3 runs 13 residues. J lost 10 bases, V lost 4 bases, and 8 bases had no gene match. Germline V gives CDR1 MDHEN, CDR2 SYDVKM. CDR3 sequence (DNA): TGTGCCAGCAGTTCCCCCGGGGACAGGGAACAGTACTTC. Its translation: CASSSPGDREQYF.

The chain is built from TRBV29-1 and TRBJ2-3; TRBD2 aligns across 12 bases. Germline assignment: CDR1 SQVTM and CDR2 ANQGSEA. The ends lost 6 bases at V and 5 bases at J; junction bases unmatched: 15. CDR3 length: 17 residues. The DNA of the CDR3 is TGCAGCGTCGCACCATCTAGCCCGGGACTAGCGGGAGATACGCAGTATTTT. It yields the protein CSVAPSSPGLAGDTQYF.

The genes are TRBV6-6 and TRBJ1-1; the D is unclear. V dropped 3 bases and J dropped 10 bases, with 18 bases sitting between them. Germline CDR1 and CDR2: MNHNY and SVGAGI (reference sequence). The length of the CDR3 is 14 residues. CDR3 nucleotides: TGTGCCAGCAGTTATCCATCGGGGAGGGTGGGAGCTTTCTTT. Translating it yields CASSYPSGRVGAFF.

The genes are TRBV7-6 and TRBJ1-3; D uncertain. CDR1 is SGHVS and CDR2 is FNYEAQ in the germline V gene. This CDR3 contains 15 residues. With 5 bases removed from V and 3 bases from J, the gap between germline ends came to 14 bases. The CDR3 region is CASSPHSGVGNTIYF. The CDR3 DNA reads as TGTGCCAGCAGCCCCCATTCGGGAGTTGGAAACACCATATATTTT.

V gene TRBV19 combines with J gene TRBJ2-2; 9 positions match TRBD1. The CDR3 is 14 residues long. With V trimmed by 5 bases and J by 7 bases, 5 bases remained unmatched. Germline assignment: CDR1 LNHDA and CDR2 SQIVND (reference sequence). The CDR3 reads CASSPGQGGGELFF. The CDR3, as DNA: TGTGCCAGTAGTCCGGGACAGGGTGGCGGGGAGCTGTTTTTT.

The V gene is TRBV29-1, the J gene TRBJ1-2, with 8 bases fitting TRBD1. The CDR3 totals 12 residues. Per germline, CDR1 SQVTM and CDR2 ANQGSEA. V lost 7 bases and J lost 7; bases outside the gene matches: 8. CDR3 in DNA: TGCAGCGCGGGACAGGCGATAGGTGGCTACACCTTC. Translation gives CSAGQAIGGYTF. Full variable domain (missing parts from reference TRBV29-1 and TRBJ1-2): SAVISQKPSRDICQRGTSLTIQCQVDSQVTMMFWYRQQPGQSLTLIATANQGSEATYESGFVIDKFPISRPNLTFSTLTVSNMSPEDSSIYLCSAGQAIGGYTFGSGTRLTVV.

This clone was seen a handful of times. CDR3 sequence reads: CASSLGISGSYEQYF. The DNA for the CDR3 is TGCGCCAGCAGCTTAGGTATTAGCGGGAGCTACGAGCAGTACTTC. This chain links TRBV5-1 with TRBJ2-7; 9 bases are shared with TRBD2. CDR3 length: 15 residues. The junction had 6 bases not matched to a gene; V was cut back by 2 bases and J by 3 bases. CDR1 and CDR2 (germline): SGHRS, YFSETQ.

The chain is built from TRBV5-1 and TRBJ2-5; 7 bases map to TRBD1. V lost 1 base to trimming and J lost 2 bases; unmatched junction nucleotides: 5. The length of the CDR3 is 15 residues. Germline-derived CDR1 and CDR2 are SGHRS and YFSETQ. CDR3 in DNA: TGCGCCAGCAGCTTGATACAGGGGACACAAGAGACCCAGTACTTC. Translating it yields CASSLIQGTQETQYF.

The rearrangement links TRBV11-2 to TRBJ1-3; tentative D call: TRBD1 (5 bases). Trimming took 2 bases from V and 3 from J, leaving 8 bases between them. The CDR3 has 14 residues. CDR1 SGHAT and CDR2 FQNNGV come from the germline V gene. In nucleotides, the CDR3 is TGTGCCAGCAGCTTAAGGGGCCTTGGAAACACCATATATTTT. Its translation is CASSLRGLGNTIYF.